These T cell receptor beta chains were read from a single sample in a study of blood T cell repertoires in COVID-19. Data came from immunoSEQ multiplex PCR; TCRdb stores just in-frame clones and leaves some out. The sample has about 160,000 clones, over 80% seen once; the top ten hold approximately 4.9%. Sequencing was carried out using peripheral blood. These receptors all stem from a man younger than 45 with COVID-19, enrolled during active disease. Each CDR3 is given with its conserved first and last residue. The D gene is left open where the match is weak. Clone size is shown for a subset of rows, as once, few, many or a class of expanded clone.

d_call clone_size j_call v_call cdr3_aa cdr3_nt
NA NA TRBJ1-1 TRBV19 CASSRGQMNTEAFF TGTGCCAGTAGTCGAGGACAGATGAACACTGAAGCTTTCTTT
NA NA TRBJ2-3 TRBV2 CASSARTSTDTQYF TGTGCCAGCAGTGCTCGGACAAGCACAGATACGCAGTATTTT
TRBD2 NA TRBJ2-7 TRBV7-9 CASSSLGTSNSYEQYF TGTGCCAGCAGCTCACTCGGGACTAGTAACTCCTACGAGCAGTACTTC
TRBD1 NA TRBJ2-7 TRBV28 CASSSGGQGRAYEQYF TGTGCCAGCAGTTCAGGGGGACAGGGAAGGGCCTACGAGCAGTACTTC
TRBD2 NA TRBJ2-1 TRBV28 CASRGLAGGFYNEQFF TGTGCCAGCAGAGGACTAGCGGGAGGGTTCTACAATGAGCAGTTCTTC
NA NA TRBJ1-5 TRBV7-9 CASSLGLGNQPQHF TGTGCCAGCAGTCTCGGACTTGGCAATCAGCCCCAGCATTTT
TRBD1 NA TRBJ1-4 TRBV27 CASSPPTGGPNEKLFF TGTGCCAGCAGTCCCCCGACAGGGGGGCCTAATGAAAAACTGTTTTTT
TRBD1 NA TRBJ2-7 TRBV5-1 CASSLLVSRTGGYEQYF TGCGCCAGCAGCTTGTTAGTCTCTAGGACAGGCGGGTACGAGCAGTACTTC
TRBD1 NA TRBJ1-5 TRBV7-9 CASSSTDRGTQPQHF TGTGCCAGCAGCTCCACGGACAGGGGCACTCAGCCCCAGCATTTT
NA NA TRBJ2-1 TRBV15 CATSAWQDRNEQFF TGTGCCACCAGCGCCTGGCAGGACAGAAATGAGCAGTTCTTC
NA NA TRBJ1-2 TRBV27 CASSFLTRVGYGYTF TGTGCCAGCAGTTTTTTGACCAGGGTTGGGTATGGCTACACCTTC
TRBD1 NA TRBJ1-6 TRBV11-2 CASSSYGQGNSPLHF TGTGCCAGCAGCTCCTATGGACAGGGAAATTCACCCCTCCACTTT
TRBD1 NA TRBJ2-4 TRBV4-3 CASSQDRQGMNIQYF TGCGCCAGCAGCCAAGATCGACAGGGGATGAACATTCAGTACTTC
TRBD2 NA TRBJ2-1 TRBV18 CASSPKEAGRWDNEQFF TGTGCCAGCTCACCAAAGGAAGCGGGACGATGGGACAATGAGCAGTTCTTC
NA NA TRBJ1-2 TRBV10-3 CAISLTVGYGYTF TGTGCCATCAGCTTGACAGTGGGGTATGGCTACACCTTC
NA NA TRBJ2-7 TRBV2 CASRTSGLSYEQYF TGTGCCAGCAGGACCAGCGGGTTATCCTACGAGCAGTACTTC
NA NA TRBJ2-1 TRBV18 CASSRQKADFNEQFF TGTGCCAGCTCACGGCAGAAAGCAGACTTCAATGAGCAGTTCTTC
NA NA TRBJ1-1 TRBV6-4 CASSFEGNTEAFF TGTGCCAGCAGTTTCGAGGGGAACACTGAAGCTTTCTTT
TRBD1 NA TRBJ1-5 TRBV19 CASSIVGQGGLRPQHF TGTGCCAGTAGTATAGTAGGGCAGGGGGGATTGAGGCCCCAGCATTTT
NA NA TRBJ2-7 TRBV7-8 CASSLESRAYEQYF TGTGCCAGCAGCTTAGAATCCAGGGCCTACGAGCAGTACTTC
TRBD2 NA TRBJ2-7 TRBV6-5 CASTEREAAYEQYF TGTGCCAGCACCGAGCGGGAGGCGGCCTACGAGCAGTACTTC
TRBD1 NA TRBJ2-3 TRBV6-5 CASSPSDRGRGTQYF TGTGCCAGCAGTCCCTCTGACAGGGGCCGTGGTACGCAGTATTTT
TRBD1 NA TRBJ2-3 TRBV18 CASSPFRGQGDTQYF TGTGCCAGCTCACCGTTCAGGGGGCAAGGAGATACGCAGTATTTT
NA NA TRBJ1-3 TRBV24-1 CATSDLSGNTIYF TGTGCCACCAGTGATTTATCAGGAAACACCATATATTTT
NA NA TRBJ2-2 TRBV4-1 CASSLGTNTGELFF TGCGCCAGCAGCCTCGGGACTAACACCGGGGAGCTGTTTTTT
NA NA TRBJ1-2 TRBV5-1 CASSLDSGSNYGYTF TGCGCCAGCAGCTTGGATTCCGGTTCTAACTATGGCTACACCTTC
NA NA TRBJ2-7 TRBV28 CASSGSYEQYF TGTGCCAGCAGCGGCTCCTACGAGCAGTACTTC
NA NA TRBJ1-2 TRBV6-2/TRBV6-3 CASSYRVGANGYTF TGTGCCAGCAGTTACAGGGTAGGGGCGAACGGCTACACCTTC
TRBD2 NA TRBJ2-7 TRBV19 CASTTGGSYEQYF TGTGCCAGTACCACGGGAGGCTCCTACGAGCAGTACTTC
NA NA TRBJ2-5 TRBV28 CASSALLDKVSQYF TGTGCCAGCAGTGCACTCTTGGACAAAGTATCCCAGTACTTC
NA NA TRBJ2-7 TRBV6-6 CASRQANLIEQYF TGTGCCAGCAGACAGGCAAATCTGATCGAGCAGTACTTC
NA NA TRBJ2-2 TRBV6-6 CATGRATGELFF TGTGCCACCGGGCGGGCAACCGGGGAGCTGTTTTTT
NA NA TRBJ1-5 TRBV10-2 CASRGRGGNSNQPQHF TGCGCCAGCCGCGGGAGGGGCGGGAATAGCAATCAGCCCCAGCATTTT
TRBD1 NA TRBJ2-5 TRBV12-3/TRBV12-4 CASRGQGRETQYF TGTGCCAGCAGAGGACAGGGGCGGGAGACCCAGTACTTC
NA NA TRBJ1-2 TRBV4-2 CASSQDHQFRYGYTF TGTGCCAGCAGCCAAGATCATCAGTTCCGCTATGGCTACACCTTC
NA NA TRBJ1-6 TRBV4-3 CASSPGAAGPRLDIGSPLHF TGCGCCAGCAGCCCAGGGGCTGCGGGCCCCCGGCTAGATATAGGTTCACCCCTCCACTTT
TRBD1 NA TRBJ2-7 TRBV7-9 CASSRIWDRGYEQYF TGTGCCAGCAGCCGGATTTGGGACAGGGGGTACGAGCAGTACTTC
TRBD1 few TRBJ2-7 TRBV5-1 CASSLDQGQGAYEQYF TGCGCCAGCAGCTTGGATCAGGGTCAGGGGGCCTACGAGCAGTACTTC
NA NA TRBJ1-1 TRBV27 CASTRGLEAFF TGTGCCAGCACTCGGGGGTTAGAAGCTTTCTTT
NA NA TRBJ1-5 TRBV19 CASSIDRRRRDQPQHF TGTGCCAGTAGTATAGATCGGCGCAGGAGGGATCAGCCCCAGCATTTT
NA NA TRBJ2-7 TRBV28 CASSLSATGLREQYF TGTGCCAGCAGTTTGTCCGCCACAGGGTTGCGCGAGCAGTACTTC
TRBD1 NA TRBJ1-1 TRBV6-5 CASSRLTGSTEAFF TGTGCCAGCAGTCGCCTGACAGGGTCCACTGAAGCTTTCTTT
NA many TRBJ1-5 TRBV27 CASSERQANQPQHF TGTGCCAGCAGTGAGAGACAAGCCAATCAGCCCCAGCATTTT